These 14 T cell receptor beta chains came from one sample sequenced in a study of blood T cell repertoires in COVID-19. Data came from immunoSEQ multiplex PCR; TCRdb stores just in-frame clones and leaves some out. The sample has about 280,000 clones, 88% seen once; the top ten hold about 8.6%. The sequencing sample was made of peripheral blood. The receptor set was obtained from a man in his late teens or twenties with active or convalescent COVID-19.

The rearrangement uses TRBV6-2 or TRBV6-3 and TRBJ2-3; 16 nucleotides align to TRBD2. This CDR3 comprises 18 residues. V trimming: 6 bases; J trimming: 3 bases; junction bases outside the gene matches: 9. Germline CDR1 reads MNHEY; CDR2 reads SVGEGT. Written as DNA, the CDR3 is TGTGCCAGCAGCGGGACTAGCGGGGGGGCCGATGCAACAGATACGCAGTATTTT. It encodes CASSGTSGGADATDTQYF.

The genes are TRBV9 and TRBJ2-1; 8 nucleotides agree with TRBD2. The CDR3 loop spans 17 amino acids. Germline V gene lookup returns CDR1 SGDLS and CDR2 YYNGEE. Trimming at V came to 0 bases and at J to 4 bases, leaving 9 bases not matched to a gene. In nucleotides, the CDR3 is TGTGCCAGCAGCGTAGCTATTAGCGGGGCGGGATACAATGAGCAGTTCTTC. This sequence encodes CASSVAISGAGYNEQFF.

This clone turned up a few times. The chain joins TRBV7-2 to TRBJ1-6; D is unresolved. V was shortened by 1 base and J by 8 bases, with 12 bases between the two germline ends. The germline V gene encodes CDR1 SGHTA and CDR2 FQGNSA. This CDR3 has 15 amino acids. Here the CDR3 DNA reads TGTGCCAGCAGCTTAGATCCGGGTTTCGATTCACCCCTCCACTTT. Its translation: CASSLDPGFDSPLHF.

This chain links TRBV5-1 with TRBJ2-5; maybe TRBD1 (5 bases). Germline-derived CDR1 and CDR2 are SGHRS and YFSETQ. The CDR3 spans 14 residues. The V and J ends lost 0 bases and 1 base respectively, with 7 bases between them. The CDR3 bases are TGCGCCAGCAGCTTGGAGACAGCCCAAGAGACCCAGTACTTC. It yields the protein CASSLETAQETQYF.

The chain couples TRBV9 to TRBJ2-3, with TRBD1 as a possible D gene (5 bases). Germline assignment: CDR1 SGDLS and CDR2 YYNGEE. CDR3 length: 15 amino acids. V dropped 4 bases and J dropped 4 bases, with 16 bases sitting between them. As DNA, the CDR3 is TGTGCCAGCAGCCCGAGTCCTCAGACAGCAGATACGCAGTATTTT. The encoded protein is CASSPSPQTADTQYF.

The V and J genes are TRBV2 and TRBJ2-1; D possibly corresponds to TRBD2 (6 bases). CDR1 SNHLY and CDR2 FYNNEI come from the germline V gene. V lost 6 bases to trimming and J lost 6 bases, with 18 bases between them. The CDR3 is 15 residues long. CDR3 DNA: TGTGCCAGCAGAGAACTTGCCGGGACTGTCAATGAGCAGTTCTTC. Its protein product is CASRELAGTVNEQFF.

The CDR3 bases are TGTGCCAGCAGCTCCTTTCAGGGACAGGGGGCTTCTGAAGCTTTCTTT. This codes for CASSSFQGQGASEAFF. The rearrangement links TRBV5-4 to TRBJ1-1, with 12 bases matching TRBD1. CDR3 length: 16 amino acids. With V trimmed by 3 bases and J by 6 bases, 9 bases remained unmatched. Germline CDR1 is SGHNT and CDR2 is YYREEE (reference sequence).

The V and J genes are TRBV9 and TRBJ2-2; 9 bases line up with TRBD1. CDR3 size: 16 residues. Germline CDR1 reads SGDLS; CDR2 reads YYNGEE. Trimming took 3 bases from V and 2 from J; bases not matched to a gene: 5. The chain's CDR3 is CASSDDRGENTGELFF. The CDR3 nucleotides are TGTGCCAGCAGCGACGACAGGGGGGAAAACACCGGGGAGCTGTTTTTT.

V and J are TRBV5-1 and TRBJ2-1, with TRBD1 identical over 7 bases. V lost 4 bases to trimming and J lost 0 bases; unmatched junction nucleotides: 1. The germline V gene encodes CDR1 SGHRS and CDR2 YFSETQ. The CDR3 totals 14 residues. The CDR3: CASSRDSSYNEQFF. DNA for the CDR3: TGCGCCAGCAGCCGGGACAGCTCCTACAATGAGCAGTTCTTC.

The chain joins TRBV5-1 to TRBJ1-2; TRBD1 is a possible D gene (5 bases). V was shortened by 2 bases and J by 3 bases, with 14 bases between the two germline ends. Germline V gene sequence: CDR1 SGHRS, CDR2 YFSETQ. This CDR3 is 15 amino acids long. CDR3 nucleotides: TGCGCCAGCAGCTTTTCGGACAACCTTTACTATGGCTACACCTTC. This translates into CASSFSDNLYYGYTF.

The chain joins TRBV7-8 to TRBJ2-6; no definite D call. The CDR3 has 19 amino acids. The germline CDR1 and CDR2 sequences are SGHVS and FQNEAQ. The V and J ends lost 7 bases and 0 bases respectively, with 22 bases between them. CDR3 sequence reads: CASTGSKDDFSSGANVLTF. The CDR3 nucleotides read TGTGCCAGCACCGGGTCGAAGGATGACTTTTCCTCTGGGGCCAACGTCCTGACTTTC.

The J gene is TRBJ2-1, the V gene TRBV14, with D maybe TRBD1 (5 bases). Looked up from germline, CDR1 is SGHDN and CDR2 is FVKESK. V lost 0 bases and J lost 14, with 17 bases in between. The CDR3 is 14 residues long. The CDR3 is CASSQDWMSGKEFF. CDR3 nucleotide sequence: TGTGCCAGCAGCCAAGATTGGATGTCAGGGAAGGAGTTCTTC.

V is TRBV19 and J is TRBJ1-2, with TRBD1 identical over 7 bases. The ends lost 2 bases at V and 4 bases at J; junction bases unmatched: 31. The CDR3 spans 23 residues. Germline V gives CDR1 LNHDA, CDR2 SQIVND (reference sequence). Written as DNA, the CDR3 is TGTGCCAGTAGTATATATTCTAGGGCGGTGACAGGGCCAAACTCGGGCGAAGGCTATGGCTACACCTTC. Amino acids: CASSIYSRAVTGPNSGEGYGYTF.

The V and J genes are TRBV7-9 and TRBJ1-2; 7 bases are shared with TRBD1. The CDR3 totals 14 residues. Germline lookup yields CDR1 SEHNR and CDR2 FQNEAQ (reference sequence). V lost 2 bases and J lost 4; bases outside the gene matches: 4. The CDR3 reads CASSLPGQSYGYTF. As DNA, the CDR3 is TGTGCCAGCAGCTTACCGGGACAGAGCTATGGCTACACCTTC.